This T cell receptor (beta chain) was recorded in a study of cytomegalovirus exposure and HLA in healthy donors. Turning to the study itself: The roughly 130 validation repertoires used the same platform as the 550 to 800 first-cohort repertoires (as reported by a later analysis). General study results and limits: The finding came from a later analysis; first-cohort TCR clusters tended to co-occur in the 110 or so validation repertoires. A few chains tied to CMV proved CMV antigen-specific in vitro.

Remarks on this clone: What it binds is not known.

Profiled with immunoSEQ multiplex PCR; TCRdb holds only in-frame clones, not every one. This sample carries hundreds of thousands of clones, roughly 87% of them seen once, and the ten largest clones take 12%. CDR1 is SGHRS, CDR2 YFSETQ, per germline. V lost 2 bases to trimming and J lost 6 bases; unmatched junction nucleotides: 13. The CDR3 totals 17 residues. The rearrangement links TRBV5-1 to TRBJ2-3; 9 bases are shared with TRBD2. Sequenced: PBMCs. The source of this sequence is a man between 18 and 35 years old in good health and CMV-seropositive. CDR3 protein: CASSLNFIAGGADTQYF. The DNA of the CDR3 is TGCGCCAGCAGCTTAAACTTTATCGCGGGAGGGGCGGATACGCAGTATTTT.